This T cell receptor (beta chain) was captured by sequencing in a study of blood T cell repertoires in COVID-19. Study summary: Researchers got acute and convalescent COVID-19 samples from the United States, Italy and Spain. T cells, B-cell-depleted T cells, or PBMCs supplied cDNA or gDNA.

TCRdb's table, derived via immunoSEQ multiplex PCR, lists solely in-frame clones and lacks some. The sample has roughly 100,000 clones, roughly 80% seen once; the top ten hold approximately 3.3%. This clonotype was sampled from a woman older than 75 with active or convalescent COVID-19. The sequenced sample consisted of peripheral blood.

CDR3 protein: CASSEQPGGMTQHF. CDR3 nucleotides: TGTGCCAGCAGTGAACAGCCAGGGGGCATGACCCAGCATTTT. The V call is TRBV6-1, the J call TRBJ1-5; TRBD1 aligns across 8 bases. With V trimmed by 2 bases and J by 11 bases, 8 bases remained unmatched. This CDR3 is 14 amino acids long. The germline CDR1 and CDR2 sequences are MNHNS and SASEGT.